These 2 T cell receptor beta chains share one sample of origin, sequenced in a study of T cell repertoires in cytomegalovirus infection. Each CDR3 protein gets one entry after TCRdb re-called the reads with MiXCR. The table lists some 150,000 distinct CDR3 sequences, roughly a quarter of them singletons. Sequenced sample: PBMCs. The source of these receptors is a human donor in good health (CMV status not recorded). Some clones in this sample may be carry-over from other donors' samples.

The chain combines TRBV6-6 with TRBJ1-6, with 8 bases identical to TRBD1. The V gene's germline CDR1 is MNHNY and CDR2 SVGAGI (reference sequence). V was clipped by 2 bases and J by 7 bases; unmatched bases: 1. The CDR3 is 14 amino acids. CDR3 nucleotides: TGTGCCAGCAGTTACGACAGGGGCAATTCACCCCTCCACTTT. Translating gives CASSYDRGNSPLHF.

This chain links TRBV7-3 with TRBJ2-2; 7 nucleotides agree with TRBD1. From germline, CDR1 is SGHTA and CDR2 FQGTGA. This CDR3 has 16 amino acids. Trimming removed 5 bases from V and 4 bases from J; junction bases left unmatched: 10. The CDR3 reads CASSPGQSFPTGELFF. The CDR3 DNA reads TGTGCCAGCAGCCCGGGACAGTCTTTTCCCACCGGGGAGCTGTTTTTT.